Given below is one T cell receptor (beta chain) in context. Its antigen is currently unknown. At one boundary the junction diverges from the germline segment, which might be a read error. The authors made TCR beta cDNA from about 500 ng total RNA with a constant-region primer. Researchers made the TCR beta libraries by running three nested multiplex PCR rounds with slightly modified ARM-PCR. Running roughly 10 cycles apiece, the first two PCR rounds relied on TRBV1-TRBV30 forward primers together with a C-beta reverse primer. MiXCR, run by TCRdb on the multiplex PCR reads, gives a single entry per CDR3 protein. The repertoire consists of roughly 49,000 distinct CDR3 sequences, with about 77% occurring once and the leading ten covering about 24%. The study co-extracted DNA and RNA from about 21-30 mg of unsorted bulk tissue. The germline gives CDR1 SGHNT, CDR2 YYREEE (reference sequence). The CDR3 contains 16 residues.

The data are from a study of tumor-infiltrating lymphocytes in primary liver carcinoma. About the study: All patients, whether men or women, fell within 30 to 69 years of age. With diameters of roughly 4.2 to 10 cm, tumors were stage T1-T3 N0M0. Study results and limitations: No more than about 8-24% of top clones could be seen in all five tumor regions.

The genes are TRBV5-4 and TRBJ2-5; 8 nucleotides agree with TRBD2. This receptor was identified in a man in his forties with primary liver carcinoma and hepatitis B virus infection. Sequenced sample: liver tumor tissue from sampling region 5. Subset in this sample: tumor region T5, tumor centre. The CDR3 coding sequence is TGTGCCCGCAGCTCGGGGGGGAGCGGGGCCAGTTTCGGCCAGTACTTC. Protein product: CARSSGGSGASFGQYF.